Listed here is a single T cell receptor beta chain. Its antigen remains unidentified. These data belong to a study of OX40 agonist ivuxolimab in advanced cancers. Using immunoSEQ multiplex PCR, the repertoire was profiled, and TCRdb retains in-frame clones only, with some absent. The profile covers 59,000 or so clones, with 82% appearing a single time and over 3% taken by the ten largest. V was shortened by 3 bases and J by 2 bases, with 12 bases between the two germline ends. Germline assignment: CDR1 SGDLS and CDR2 YYNGEE. The CDR3 covers 16 residues. General study findings and limits: Expanded clones tended on average to be more numerous among CD8+ T cells than CD4+. Expanded peripheral T cells had an undetermined antigen specificity. At 0.1 to 3.0 mg/kg, CD4+ and CD8+ blood T cells expanded clonally by week 6.

The chain links TRBV9 to TRBJ2-6, with D unresolved. The sequenced sample was CD4+ or CD8+ T cells sorted from blood, obtained in a trial of the OX40 agonist ivuxolimab. The clonotype was recovered from an adult with an advanced solid tumor such as melanoma, head and neck, liver or kidney cancer. CDR3 sequence (DNA): TGTGCCAGCAGCGCGCGTCCTCCAACTGGGGCCAACGTCCTGACTTTC. Translating gives CASSARPPTGANVLTF.